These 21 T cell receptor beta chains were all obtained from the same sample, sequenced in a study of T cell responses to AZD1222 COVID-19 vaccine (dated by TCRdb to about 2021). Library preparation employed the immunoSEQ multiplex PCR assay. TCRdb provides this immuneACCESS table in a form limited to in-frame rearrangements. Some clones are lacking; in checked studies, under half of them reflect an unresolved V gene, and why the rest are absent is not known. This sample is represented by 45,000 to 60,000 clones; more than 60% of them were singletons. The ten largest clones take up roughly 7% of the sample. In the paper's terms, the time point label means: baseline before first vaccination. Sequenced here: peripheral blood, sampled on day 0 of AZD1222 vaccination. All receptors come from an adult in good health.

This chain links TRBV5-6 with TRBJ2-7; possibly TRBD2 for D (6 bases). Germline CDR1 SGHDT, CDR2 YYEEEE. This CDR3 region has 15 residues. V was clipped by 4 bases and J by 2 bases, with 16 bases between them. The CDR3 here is CASSGWRDPTYEQYV. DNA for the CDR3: TGTGCCAGCAGCGGGTGGAGGGATCCCACCTACGAGCAGTACGTC.

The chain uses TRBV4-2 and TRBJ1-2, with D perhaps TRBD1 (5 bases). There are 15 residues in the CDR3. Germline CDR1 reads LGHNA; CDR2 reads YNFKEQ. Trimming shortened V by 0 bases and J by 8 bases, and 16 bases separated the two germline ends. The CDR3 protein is CASSQELGQGRGYTF. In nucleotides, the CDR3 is TGTGCCAGCAGCCAAGAGTTAGGGCAGGGCCGCGGCTACACCTTC.

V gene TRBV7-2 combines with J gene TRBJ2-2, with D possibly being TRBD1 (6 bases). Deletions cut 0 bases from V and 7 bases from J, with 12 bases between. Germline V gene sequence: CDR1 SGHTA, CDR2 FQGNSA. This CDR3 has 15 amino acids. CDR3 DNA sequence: TGTGCCAGCAGCTTAGCTGTTAGCAGGGGCGGGGAGCTGTTTTTT. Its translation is CASSLAVSRGGELFF.

CDR3 protein: CASQRGALPQHF. Written as DNA, the CDR3 is TGTGCCAGCCAGCGGGGGGCGCTTCCCCAGCATTTT. The chain couples TRBV7-9 to TRBJ1-5; possible D gene TRBD1, 6 bases. CDR1 and CDR2 from the germline V gene are SEHNR and FQNEAQ (reference sequence). V was trimmed by 8 bases and J by 10 bases, leaving 15 bases between them. This CDR3 is 12 amino acids long.

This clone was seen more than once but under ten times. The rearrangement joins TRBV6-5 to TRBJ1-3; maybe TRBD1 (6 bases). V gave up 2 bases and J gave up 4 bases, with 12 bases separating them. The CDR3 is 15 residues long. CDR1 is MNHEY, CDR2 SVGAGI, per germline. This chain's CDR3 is CASSYSGQNGNTIYF. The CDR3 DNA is TGTGCCAGCAGTTACAGCGGACAGAACGGAAACACCATATATTTT.

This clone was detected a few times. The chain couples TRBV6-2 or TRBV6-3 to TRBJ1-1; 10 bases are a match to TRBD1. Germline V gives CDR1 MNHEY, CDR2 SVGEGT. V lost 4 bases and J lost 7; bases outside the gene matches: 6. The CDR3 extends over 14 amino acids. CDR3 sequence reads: CASSLTGGYGEAFF. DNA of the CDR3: TGTGCCAGCAGTTTGACAGGGGGCTATGGTGAAGCTTTCTTT.

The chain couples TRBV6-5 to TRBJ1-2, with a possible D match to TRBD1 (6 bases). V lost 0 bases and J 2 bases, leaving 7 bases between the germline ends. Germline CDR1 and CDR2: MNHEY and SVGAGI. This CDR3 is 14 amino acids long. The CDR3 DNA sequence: TGTGCCAGCAGTTACTCTACAGGGAACTATGGCTACACCTTC. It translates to CASSYSTGNYGYTF.

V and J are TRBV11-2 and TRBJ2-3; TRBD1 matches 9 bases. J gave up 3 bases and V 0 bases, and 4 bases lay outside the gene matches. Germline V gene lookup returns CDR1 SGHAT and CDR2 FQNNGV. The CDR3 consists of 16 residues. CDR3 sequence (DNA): TGTGCCAGCAGCTTAGATCTGGGACAGGGAACAGATACGCAGTATTTT. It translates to CASSLDLGQGTDTQYF.

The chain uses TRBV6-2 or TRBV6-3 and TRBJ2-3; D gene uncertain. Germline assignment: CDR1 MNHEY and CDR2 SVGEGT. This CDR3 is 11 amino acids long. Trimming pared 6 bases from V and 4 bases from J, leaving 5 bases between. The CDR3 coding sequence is TGTGCCAGCAGCAACCCAGATACGCAGTATTTT. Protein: CASSNPDTQYF.

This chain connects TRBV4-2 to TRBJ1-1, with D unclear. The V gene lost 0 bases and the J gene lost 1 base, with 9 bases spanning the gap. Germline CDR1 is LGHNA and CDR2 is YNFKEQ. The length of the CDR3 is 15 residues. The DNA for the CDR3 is TGTGCCAGCAGCCAAGATGGTTTCACGAACACTGAAGCTTTCTTT. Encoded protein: CASSQDGFTNTEAFF.

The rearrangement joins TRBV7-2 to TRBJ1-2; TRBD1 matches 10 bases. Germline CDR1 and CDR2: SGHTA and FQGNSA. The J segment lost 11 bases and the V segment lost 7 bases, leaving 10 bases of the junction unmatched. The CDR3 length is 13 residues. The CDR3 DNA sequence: TGTGCCAGCACACGGACAGGGGGTTATCAGTACACCTTC. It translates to CASTRTGGYQYTF.

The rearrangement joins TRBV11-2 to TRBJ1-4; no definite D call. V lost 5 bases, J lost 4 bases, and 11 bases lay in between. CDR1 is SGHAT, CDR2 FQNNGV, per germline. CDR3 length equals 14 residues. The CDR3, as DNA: TGTGCCAGCAGCCTAGGAGGTTTTAATGAAAAACTGTTTTTT. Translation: CASSLGGFNEKLFF.

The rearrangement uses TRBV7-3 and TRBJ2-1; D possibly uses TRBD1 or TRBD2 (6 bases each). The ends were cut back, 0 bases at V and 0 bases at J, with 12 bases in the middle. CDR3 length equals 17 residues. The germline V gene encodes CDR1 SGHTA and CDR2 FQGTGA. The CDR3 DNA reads TGTGCCAGCAGCTTAACTGGCGGGACAAGCTCCTACAATGAGCAGTTCTTC. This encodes CASSLTGGTSSYNEQFF.

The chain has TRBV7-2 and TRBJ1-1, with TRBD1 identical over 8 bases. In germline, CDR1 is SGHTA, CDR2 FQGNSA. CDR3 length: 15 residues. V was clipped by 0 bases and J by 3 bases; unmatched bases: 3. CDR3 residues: CASSLALTGDTEAFF. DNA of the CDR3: TGTGCCAGCAGCTTAGCCCTGACAGGGGACACTGAAGCTTTCTTT.

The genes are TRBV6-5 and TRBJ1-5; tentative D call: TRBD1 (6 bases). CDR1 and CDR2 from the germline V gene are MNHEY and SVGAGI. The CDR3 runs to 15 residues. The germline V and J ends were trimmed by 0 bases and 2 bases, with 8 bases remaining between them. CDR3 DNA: TGTGCCAGCAGTTACTCGGGGGCGGGCAATCAGCCCCAGCATTTT. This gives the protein CASSYSGAGNQPQHF.

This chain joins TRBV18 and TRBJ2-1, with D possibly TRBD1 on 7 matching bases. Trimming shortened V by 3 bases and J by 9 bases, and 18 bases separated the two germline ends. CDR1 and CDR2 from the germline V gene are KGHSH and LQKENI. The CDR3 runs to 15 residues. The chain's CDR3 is CASSPIAGNRGEQFF. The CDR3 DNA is TGTGCCAGCTCACCGATTGCGGGAAACAGGGGTGAGCAGTTCTTC.

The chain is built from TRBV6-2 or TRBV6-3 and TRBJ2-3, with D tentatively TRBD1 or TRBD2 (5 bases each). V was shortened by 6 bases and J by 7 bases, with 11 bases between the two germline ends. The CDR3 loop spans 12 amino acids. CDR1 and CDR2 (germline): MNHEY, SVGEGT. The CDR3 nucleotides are TGTGCCAGCAGCCTCAGGGAGAATACGCAGTATTTT. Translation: CASSLRENTQYF.

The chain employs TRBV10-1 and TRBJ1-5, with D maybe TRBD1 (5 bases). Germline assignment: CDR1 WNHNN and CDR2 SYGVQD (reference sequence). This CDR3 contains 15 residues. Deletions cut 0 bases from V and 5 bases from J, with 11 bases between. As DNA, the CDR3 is TGCGCCAGCAGTGAGTCTGGGGGAACCGATCAGCCCCAGCATTTT. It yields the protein CASSESGGTDQPQHF.

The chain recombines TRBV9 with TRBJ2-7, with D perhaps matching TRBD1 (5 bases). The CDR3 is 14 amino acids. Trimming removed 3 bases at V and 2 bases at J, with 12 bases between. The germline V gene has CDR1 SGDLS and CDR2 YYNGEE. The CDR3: CASSEQGSTYEQYF. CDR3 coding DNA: TGTGCCAGCAGCGAGCAGGGATCGACCTACGAGCAGTACTTC.

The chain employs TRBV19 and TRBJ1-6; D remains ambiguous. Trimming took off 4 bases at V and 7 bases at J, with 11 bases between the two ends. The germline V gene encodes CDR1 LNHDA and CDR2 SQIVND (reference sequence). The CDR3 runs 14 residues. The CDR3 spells CASSTGVRNSPLHF. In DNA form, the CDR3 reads TGTGCCAGTAGTACCGGGGTCCGCAATTCACCCCTCCACTTT.

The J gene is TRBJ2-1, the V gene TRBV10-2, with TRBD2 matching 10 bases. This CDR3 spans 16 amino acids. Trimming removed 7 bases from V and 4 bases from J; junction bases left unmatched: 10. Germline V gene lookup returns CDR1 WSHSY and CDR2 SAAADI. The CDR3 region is CASKKAGGNPYNEQFF. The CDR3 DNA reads TGCGCCAGCAAAAAAGCGGGGGGGAATCCGTACAATGAGCAGTTCTTC.